Detailed here is one TCR beta chain. This sample was taken from a study of T cell changes during pregnancy in multiple sclerosis. The V gene end was trimmed by 4 bases and the J gene end by 5 bases; junction bases not matched to a gene: 12. In germline, CDR1 is SGHRS, CDR2 YFSETQ. This CDR3 spans 16 amino acids. Clones were read by immunoSEQ multiplex PCR, and TCRdb kept only the in-frame ones, dropping some. The sample holds roughly 120,000 clones, approximately 94% seen once. The V and J genes are TRBV5-1 and TRBJ2-1; the match to TRBD1 covers 7 bases. The receptor was isolated from a female donor with multiple sclerosis, enrolled in a pregnancy study. The material sequenced was peripheral blood, taken before pregnancy. This CDR3 is CASSPGQRLSDNEQFF. As DNA, the CDR3 is TGCGCCAGCAGCCCGGGACAGAGACTATCGGACAATGAGCAGTTCTTC.